The 29 T cell receptor beta chains below all came from one sample that was sequenced in a study of blood T cell repertoires in COVID-19. Sequenced by immunoSEQ multiplex PCR; TCRdb stores in-frame clones only, minus some. In the table there are tens of thousands of clones, about 86% of which are singletons. The material sequenced was peripheral blood. The receptors were sampled from an elderly woman with acute or convalescent COVID-19.

This sequence joins TRBV4-2 and TRBJ2-2, with a possible D match to TRBD2 (6 bases). This CDR3 has 16 residues. V was cut by 4 bases and J by 1 base, with 13 bases left in between. Per the germline V gene, CDR1 is LGHNA and CDR2 is YNFKEQ. The CDR3: CASSPSTGVNTGELFF. CDR3 bases: TGTGCCAGCAGCCCGAGTACGGGGGTGAACACCGGGGAGCTGTTTTTT.

The chain is built from TRBV3-1 (or the pseudogene TRBV3-2) and TRBJ1-1; D unclear. The V gene lost 1 base and the J gene lost 14 bases, with 14 bases spanning the gap. In germline, CDR1 is LGHDT, CDR2 YNNKEL (reference sequence). The length of the CDR3 is 12 residues. CDR3 nucleotide sequence: TGTGCCAGCAGCCAAGGCGAGGCCGGCACCTTCTTT. Protein product: CASSQGEAGTFF.

CDR3 nucleotides: TGTGCCAGCAGCCAAGAGAGTCCAGGGCTCAGCGAGCAGTTCTTC. Its translation is CASSQESPGLSEQFF. V and J are TRBV3-1 (or the pseudogene TRBV3-2) and TRBJ2-1, with D tentatively TRBD1 (5 bases). With 0 bases removed from V and 10 bases from J, the gap between germline ends came to 16 bases. Germline V gene data show CDR1 as LGHDT and CDR2 as YNNKEL (reference sequence). The CDR3 loop spans 15 amino acids.

The gene calls are TRBV5-6 and TRBJ2-3, with D perhaps matching TRBD1 (7 bases). V was cut by 1 base and J by 3 bases, with 12 bases left in between. There are 15 residues in the CDR3. Germline CDR1 is SGHDT and CDR2 is YYEEEE. The CDR3 reads CASSLRGTATDTQYF. The CDR3 coding sequence is TGTGCCAGCAGCTTGCGGGGGACAGCTACAGATACGCAGTATTTT.

This chain joins TRBV5-4 and TRBJ2-2; 10 bases align to TRBD1. The germline gives CDR1 SGHNT, CDR2 YYREEE (reference sequence). V dropped 3 bases and J dropped 5; count of bases not matched to a gene: 4. The CDR3 loop spans 15 amino acids. The CDR3 coding sequence is TGTGCCAGCAGCTCCCGGACAGGGGGGACCGGGGAGCTGTTTTTT. It encodes CASSSRTGGTGELFF.

V is TRBV5-8 and J is TRBJ2-1, with 10 bases fitting TRBD2. With V trimmed by 3 bases and J by 10 bases, 10 bases remained unmatched. Germline lookup yields CDR1 SGHTS and CDR2 YDEGEE. This CDR3 is 15 amino acids long. Here the CDR3 DNA reads TGTGCCAGCAGCTACCCAGTTAGCGGGGGGCGGGAGCAGTTCTTC. It yields the protein CASSYPVSGGREQFF.

This chain uses TRBV25-1 with TRBJ1-1; 9 positions agree with TRBD1. CDR1 is MGHDK, CDR2 SYGVNS, per germline. V trimming: 7 bases; J trimming: 1 base; junction bases outside the gene matches: 10. This CDR3 region has 16 residues. In DNA, the CDR3 is TGTGCCAGCATTCCTGGACAGGGGAAAGGGAACACTGAAGCTTTCTTT. This translates into CASIPGQGKGNTEAFF.

The V call is TRBV5-6, the J call TRBJ2-1; tentatively, D is TRBD2 (6 bases). Trimming took off 5 bases at V and 7 bases at J, with 19 bases between the two ends. Per germline, CDR1 SGHDT and CDR2 YYEEEE. The length of the CDR3 is 15 residues. The CDR3 region has the DNA TGTGCCAGCAGTCCACGGGACGCGCGGGGAAATGAGCAGTTCTTC. Encoded protein: CASSPRDARGNEQFF.

The chain couples TRBV5-4 to TRBJ1-2; weak D call: TRBD1 (6 bases). Germline CDR1 and CDR2: SGHNT and YYREEE (reference sequence). Trimming removed 4 bases at V and 4 bases at J, with 14 bases between. The CDR3 consists of 14 residues. The CDR3 protein is CASSTRDTSYGYTF. CDR3 nucleotides: TGTGCCAGCAGCACCAGGGACACCTCCTATGGCTACACCTTC. Based on the CDR3 plus reference TRBV5-4 and TRBJ1-2, the full variable domain is ETGVTQSPTHLIKTRGQQVTLRCSSQSGHNTVSWYQQALGQGPQFIFQYYREEENGRGNFPPRFSGLQFPNYSSELNVNALELDDSALYLCASSTRDTSYGYTFGSGTRLTVV.

This clone occurred a few times. The chain has TRBV15 and TRBJ1-5; D gene unclear. The CDR3 contains 15 residues. V was pared by 0 bases and J by 4 bases, with 10 bases between. Germline values: CDR1 LNHNV, CDR2 YYDKDF (reference sequence). In nucleotides, the CDR3 is TGTGCCACCAGCAGAGATTCTACCAATAATCAGCCCCAGCATTTT. It codes for CATSRDSTNNQPQHF.

The rearrangement uses TRBV5-1 and TRBJ2-7; 7 bases agree with TRBD1. This CDR3 spans 14 amino acids. Germline CDR1 is SGHRS and CDR2 is YFSETQ. With V trimmed by 1 base and J by 6 bases, 7 bases remained unmatched. The CDR3 loop reads CASSLRQGAGEQYF. The DNA of the CDR3 is TGCGCCAGCAGCTTGCGACAGGGTGCGGGCGAGCAGTACTTC.

Many counts were recorded for this clone. The V call is TRBV2, the J call TRBJ1-5, with unresolved D. Germline V lookup: CDR1 SNHLY, CDR2 FYNNEI. Trimming took off 3 bases at V and 5 bases at J, with 5 bases between the two ends. The CDR3 extends over 12 amino acids. The CDR3 DNA sequence: TGTGCCAGCAGTGACAATCATCAGCCCCAGCATTTT. Amino acid sequence: CASSDNHQPQHF.

The chain employs TRBV6-6 and TRBJ1-2, with 9 bases aligning to TRBD1. The CDR3 extends over 15 amino acids. Germline V CDR1 and CDR2: MNHNY, SVGAGI (reference sequence). V gave up 6 bases and J gave up 3 bases; unmatched junction bases: 8. The CDR3 DNA reads as TGTGCCAGCAGATACACAGGGGGCCGGGACTATGGCTACACCTTC. Amino acids: CASRYTGGRDYGYTF.

This chain connects TRBV5-1 to TRBJ1-1; TRBD1 matches at 9 bases. Germline V gene sequence: CDR1 SGHRS, CDR2 YFSETQ. J lost 2 bases, V lost 6 bases, and 11 bases had no gene match. This CDR3 has 16 residues. The CDR3 sequence: CASKGQGSLLNTEAFF. The CDR3 bases are TGCGCCAGCAAAGGACAGGGGTCGCTTTTAAACACTGAAGCTTTCTTT.

In DNA, the CDR3 is TGTGCCAGCAGCAAAGACGCAACTAGGCCCGAGCAGTACTTC. Translated, it gives CASSKDATRPEQYF. The J gene is TRBJ2-7, the V gene TRBV21-1; TRBD2, the table's D call, lacks a check against the DNA. TRBV21-1 is listed as a pseudogene. CDR3 length equals 14 residues.

As regards this clone: Additional DNA sequences in this sample encode the identical CDR3. J is TRBJ1-5 and V is TRBV18; 7 nucleotides line up with TRBD1. Germline trimming cut 3 bases from V and 2 bases from J; bases unmatched to any gene: 1. Germline lookup yields CDR1 KGHSH and CDR2 LQKENI. CDR3 length: 14 residues. The CDR3 region is CASSPGTGNQPQHF. As DNA, the CDR3 is TGTGCCAGCTCACCTGGGACAGGCAATCAGCCCCAGCATTTT.

The V gene is TRBV4-1, the J gene TRBJ1-5; 8 nucleotides line up with TRBD1. Per germline, CDR1 MGHRA and CDR2 YSYEKL. V gave up 1 base and J gave up 2 bases; unmatched junction bases: 10. This CDR3 region has 18 residues. This chain's CDR3 is CASSQVSGGMRGNQPQHF. CDR3 bases: TGCGCCAGCAGCCAAGTATCAGGGGGCATGAGGGGCAATCAGCCCCAGCATTTT.

V is TRBV5-6 and J is TRBJ1-6; D call uncertain. Between the trimmed V and J ends, which lost 0 bases and 5 bases, there was a span of 12 bases. This CDR3 spans 16 amino acids. Per germline, CDR1 SGHDT and CDR2 YYEEEE. In nucleotides, the CDR3 is TGTGCCAGCAGCTTGGCGGGTGAACCTAATAATTCACCCCTCCACTTT. It yields the protein CASSLAGEPNNSPLHF.

The sample holds one count of this clone. The V and J genes are TRBV11-3 and TRBJ2-1; the match to TRBD2 covers 8 bases. After removal of 3 bases from V and 1 base from J, the junction contained 5 bases not matched to a gene. Germline V gives CDR1 SGHNT, CDR2 YENEEA. This CDR3 is 16 amino acids long. The CDR3: CASSFDGGASYNEQFF. The CDR3 coding sequence is TGTGCCAGCAGCTTCGACGGGGGGGCATCCTACAATGAGCAGTTCTTC.

The chain couples TRBV5-4 to TRBJ2-7; TRBD1 aligns across 11 bases. This CDR3 has 15 residues. Looked up from germline, CDR1 is SGHNT and CDR2 is YYREEE (reference sequence). V shed 3 bases, J shed 4 bases, and the junction held 6 bases outside the gene matches. This CDR3 is CASSYPGQGGYEQYF. The CDR3 DNA follows: TGTGCCAGCAGCTATCCGGGACAGGGGGGGTACGAGCAGTACTTC. Combining the CDR3 with reference TRBV5-4 and TRBJ2-7 gives the whole variable domain ETGVTQSPTHLIKTRGQQVTLRCSSQSGHNTVSWYQQALGQGPQFIFQYYREEENGRGNFPPRFSGLQFPNYSSELNVNALELDDSALYLCASSYPGQGGYEQYFGPGTRLTVT.

The chain employs TRBV4-1 and TRBJ1-5, with D maybe TRBD1 (5 bases). Germline assignment: CDR1 MGHRA and CDR2 YSYEKL. Trimming stripped 0 bases from V and 7 bases from J, with 16 bases between. This CDR3 has 16 amino acids. The CDR3 sequence is CASSQDWEGLGQPQHF. The CDR3 DNA is TGCGCCAGCAGCCAAGACTGGGAGGGGTTGGGCCAGCCCCAGCATTTT.

This clone was seen a handful of times. The chain has TRBV9 and TRBJ2-3, with a weak D call TRBD1 (5 bases). The ends were cut back, 0 bases at V and 7 bases at J, with 9 bases in the middle. The CDR3 covers 13 residues. Germline lookup yields CDR1 SGDLS and CDR2 YYNGEE. Here the CDR3 reads CASSVEGRNTQYF. In DNA form, the CDR3 reads TGTGCCAGCAGCGTAGAGGGGCGGAATACGCAGTATTTT.

The V gene is TRBV13, the J gene TRBJ1-1; D is undetermined. The CDR3 has 11 amino acids. The germline V and J ends were trimmed by 4 bases and 11 bases, with 11 bases remaining between them. Germline V gives CDR1 PRHDT, CDR2 FYEKMQ (reference sequence). For the CDR3, the DNA is TGTGCCAGCAGCTCTGGACCGGGGGCTTTCTTT. Protein: CASSSGPGAFF.

The chain joins TRBV13 to TRBJ1-2, with TRBD1 matching 10 bases. Trimming took 5 bases from V and 6 from J; bases not matched to a gene: 6. Germline V gives CDR1 PRHDT, CDR2 FYEKMQ (reference sequence). The CDR3 is made up of 14 amino acids. For the CDR3, the DNA is TGTGCCAGCAGCCACGACAGGGGGCTGGATGGCTACACCTTC. Translation gives CASSHDRGLDGYTF.

This clone has more than one count but fewer than ten. The chain uses TRBV12-5 and TRBJ1-3; D might be TRBD1 (5 bases). V shed 8 bases and J shed 1 base, with 27 bases lying between them. The CDR3 is 19 amino acids. In germline, CDR1 is LGHNT, CDR2 FRNRAP. The CDR3 nucleotides read TGTGCTAGTTCCTTGGCGACGGTTAGACAGTCGAATTCTGGAAACACCATATATTTT. This gives the protein CASSLATVRQSNSGNTIYF. The whole variable domain, remainder taken from reference TRBV12-5 and TRBJ1-3, is DARVTQTPRHKVTEMGQEVTMRCQPILGHNTVFWYRQTMMQGLELLAYFRNRAPLDDSGMPKDRFSAEMPDATLATLKIQPSEPRDSAVYFCASSLATVRQSNSGNTIYFGEGSWLTVV.

This clone appeared once. The chain combines TRBV9 with TRBJ1-4, with a possible D match to TRBD1 (6 bases). The ends were cut back, 4 bases at V and 1 base at J, with 14 bases in the middle. Germline CDR1 and CDR2: SGDLS and YYNGEE. CDR3 length equals 16 residues. CDR3 coding DNA: TGTGCCAGCAGCCCTCAGGGGAAAGGAACTAATGAAAAACTGTTTTTT. Translated: CASSPQGKGTNEKLFF.

The V call is TRBV29-1, the J call TRBJ2-3, with TRBD2 matching over 9 bases. Trimming removed 7 bases from V and 0 bases from J; junction bases left unmatched: 2. The CDR3 spans 13 residues. Germline V gives CDR1 SQVTM, CDR2 ANQGSEA. CDR3 in DNA: TGCAGCGCAAGCGGGGGGAGCACAGATACGCAGTATTTT. It translates to CSASGGSTDTQYF.

This rearrangement joins TRBV3-1 (or the pseudogene TRBV3-2) to TRBJ2-5, with D uncertain. Trimming left V 0 bases short and J 4 bases short, with 12 bases between. Germline CDR1 is LGHDT and CDR2 is YNNKEL (reference sequence). The CDR3 runs to 15 residues. The CDR3 DNA reads as TGTGCCAGCAGCCAAGATCGAGGTAGGCGAGAGACCCAGTACTTC. It encodes CASSQDRGRRETQYF.

The chain uses TRBV7-8 and TRBJ2-4; the match to TRBD1 covers 7 bases. The CDR3 runs 18 residues. Germline V gives CDR1 SGHVS, CDR2 FQNEAQ. V shed 1 base and J 1 base; nucleotides not matched to a gene: 10. The CDR3 DNA reads as TGTGCCAGCAGCTTAGGGGCCCCGGGACAGATTGCCAAAAACATTCAGTACTTC. It yields the protein CASSLGAPGQIAKNIQYF.